These T cell receptor beta chains were read from a single sample in a study of T cells expressing NK-cell markers. For each CDR3 protein, TCRdb gives one entry from its re-call of the 5' RACE reads, without DNA. The sample shows some 410,000 distinct CDR3 sequences, and under 7.5% sits with its ten largest clones. Specimen: blood T cells: a sorted CD56 or NKG2C T cell subset, CD4+ or CD8+ T cells, or bulk PBMC T cells (not recorded which). The origin of the receptors is a woman aged 18-69 years in good health. CDR3s include the opening cysteine and the closing phenylalanine or tryptophan.

j_call v_call cdr3_aa
TRBJ1-1 TRBV15 CATSPARLNTEAFF
TRBJ1-5 TRBV7-3 CASSPIWGVGGTGGSQPQHF
TRBJ1-6 TRBV12-3/TRBV12-4 CASGDTGGTSPLHF
TRBJ2-7 TRBV7-9 CASSLDTVYEQYF
TRBJ1-3 TRBV20-1 CSARGGHSSGNTIYF
TRBJ1-5 TRBV5-1 CASSLGGSEPQHF
TRBJ1-1 TRBV5-1 CASSWEWGTTEAFF
TRBJ2-1 TRBV6-1 CAAGRGLSYNEQFF
TRBJ1-4 TRBV20-1 CSARGGKADEKLFF
TRBJ2-3 TRBV9 CASSVTGGVEGTDTQYF
TRBJ2-3 TRBV4-2 CASSQDGSGGPDTQYF
TRBJ1-4 TRBV7-2 CASSPRTGVNEKLFF
TRBJ2-1 TRBV5-5 CASSLIDSNYNEQFF
TRBJ2-7 TRBV12-3/TRBV12-4 CASSSIHRTTYEQYF
TRBJ2-3 TRBV5-6 CASSWTDTQYF
TRBJ1-5 TRBV20-1 CSAKDRGHQPQHF
TRBJ2-7 TRBV29-1 CSVLGGRFYEQYF
TRBJ1-3 TRBV3-1 CASSWSRFGNTIYF
TRBJ2-4 TRBV24-1 CATSDGQINIQYF
TRBJ2-5 TRBV4-1 CASSQQGSQETQYF
TRBJ1-2 TRBV2 CASTSYSDGYTF
TRBJ2-2 TRBV5-4 CASSLGGGQGYLRSELFF
TRBJ2-1 TRBV4-3 CASSQNSGGARNEQFF
TRBJ2-7 TRBV6-2/TRBV6-3 CASSSAGRALDEQYF
TRBJ2-2 TRBV5-1 CASSLAASPNTGELFF
TRBJ2-2 TRBV7-2 CASSSPLSPGELFF
TRBJ2-3 TRBV7-8 CASSLSGQLDSTDTQYF
TRBJ2-2 TRBV20-1 CSASTINPGELFF
TRBJ2-5 TRBV6-1 CASSLNVRGTSPETQYF
TRBJ1-1 TRBV5-1 CASIRGVENTEAFF
TRBJ2-7 TRBV30 CAWSNNPGQQYF
TRBJ2-7 TRBV3-1 CASSQARDSSYEQYF
TRBJ2-2 TRBV6-1 CASRGLAGASTGELFF
TRBJ2-1 TRBV5-1 CASSRVAGPAYNEQFF
TRBJ1-3 TRBV28 CASSLKTGNTIYF
TRBJ2-3 TRBV12-3/TRBV12-4 CASAFTGTSTDTQYF
TRBJ2-5 TRBV12-3/TRBV12-4 CASSAGGLGGETQYF
TRBJ2-5 TRBV20-1 CSAMGVLETQYF
TRBJ2-1 TRBV12-3/TRBV12-4 CASSRDFNNEQFF
TRBJ2-7 TRBV20-1 CSAGTSGRLEQYF
TRBJ2-1 TRBV4-3 CASSLHSGGNEQFF
TRBJ2-4 TRBV6-1 CASRTGLPPPENIQYF